The rows below give T cell receptor beta chains drawn from one sample of a study of CD8 T cells in ankylosing spondylitis. TCRdb passed the 5' RACE reads through MiXCR, listing each CDR3 protein once. The sample contains approximately 350,000 distinct CDR3 sequences, approximately 22% of which appear only once. Sequencing input: blood, either unsorted or a sorted T cell fraction (not recorded which). All receptors derive from a male donor with ankylosing spondylitis or in good health (not recorded which). CDR3s include the opening cysteine and the closing phenylalanine or tryptophan. A D gene is named only where the DNA matches it firmly. A clone size is listed for some rows: how often the clone was seen (once, few, many), or a class if it is expanded.

D: NA
size: NA
J: TRBJ2-7
length: 14
V: TRBV5-6
DNA: TGTGCCAGCAGCGTAGGGTCGAGCTCCTACGAGCAGTACTTC
CDR3: CASSVGSSSYEQYF

D: NA
size: few
J: TRBJ2-3
length: 15
V: TRBV27
DNA: TGTGCCAGCAGCCGCCTAGTAGGAAGCACAGATACGCAGTATTTT
CDR3: CASSRLVGSTDTQYF

D: TRBD2
size: few
J: TRBJ2-2
length: 14
V: TRBV20-1
DNA: TGCAGTGCTAGACCGGGACTAGGGGCCGGGGAGCTGTTTTTT
CDR3: CSARPGLGAGELFF

D: TRBD2
size: NA
J: TRBJ2-1
length: 14
V: TRBV7-2
DNA: TGTGCCAGCAGCGGGGGACTAGCGGCCAGTGAGCAGTTCTTC
CDR3: CASSGGLAASEQFF

D: NA
size: few
J: TRBJ2-5
length: 15
V: TRBV3-1
DNA: TGTGCCAGCAGCCAAGAGGGGGCGGACGGAGAGACCCAGTACTTC
CDR3: CASSQEGADGETQYF

D: TRBD1
size: NA
J: TRBJ2-2
length: 19
V: TRBV9
DNA: TGTGCCAGCAGCGTATGGGGGGAAGGGGGGACAGGGCCTGCCGGGGAGCTGTTTTTT
CDR3: CASSVWGEGGTGPAGELFF

D: NA
size: NA
J: TRBJ1-2
length: 11
V: TRBV12-3/TRBV12-4
DNA: TGTGCCAGCAGTTTTGGGGATGGCTACACCTTC
CDR3: CASSFGDGYTF

D: NA
size: NA
J: TRBJ1-3
length: 15
V: TRBV9
DNA: TGTGCCAGCAGCGTAGATCCAGGGACTGGAAACACCATATATTTT
CDR3: CASSVDPGTGNTIYF

D: TRBD2
size: few
J: TRBJ2-5
length: 15
V: TRBV7-2
DNA: TGTGCCAGCAGCTTGACTAGCGGGGTGTGGGAGACCCAGTACTTC
CDR3: CASSLTSGVWETQYF

D: NA
size: NA
J: TRBJ2-1
length: 13
V: TRBV24-1
DNA: TGTGCCACCAGTGACCTGGGAGGCAATGAGCAGTTCTTC
CDR3: CATSDLGGNEQFF

D: TRBD1
size: NA
J: TRBJ2-3
length: 16
V: TRBV28
DNA: TGTGCCAGCAGTCCCCGGGACAGGGTGATTGCGGATACGCAGTATTTT
CDR3: CASSPRDRVIADTQYF

D: NA
size: NA
J: TRBJ2-7
length: 15
V: TRBV30
DNA: TGTGCCTGGAGTCTTTCTGGGGGGCGTTTCTACGAGCAGTACTTC
CDR3: CAWSLSGGRFYEQYF

D: NA
size: NA
J: TRBJ2-4
length: 14
V: TRBV5-1
DNA: TGCGCCAGCAGCCCCGCGGACAGATCAAACATTCAGTACTTC
CDR3: CASSPADRSNIQYF

D: NA
size: NA
J: TRBJ2-4
length: 16
V: TRBV5-5
DNA: TGTGCCAGCAGCCCGACCGCCCCATTAGCCAAAAACATTCAGTACTTC
CDR3: CASSPTAPLAKNIQYF

D: TRBD2
size: few
J: TRBJ2-1
length: 17
V: TRBV3-1
DNA: TGTGCCAGCAGCCAACCCCCGGGACTATCCCAATCCAATGAGCAGTTCTTC
CDR3: CASSQPPGLSQSNEQFF

D: NA
size: few
J: TRBJ2-7
length: 15
V: TRBV7-9
DNA: TGTGCCAGCAGCCCCGACACTTATAACCCCTACGAGCAGTACTTC
CDR3: CASSPDTYNPYEQYF

D: NA
size: NA
J: TRBJ1-6
length: 17
V: TRBV9
DNA: TGTGCCAGCAGCGTAGGTCACAGGGCGTTCCATAATTCACCCCTCCACTTT
CDR3: CASSVGHRAFHNSPLHF

D: NA
size: NA
J: TRBJ2-5
length: 15
V: TRBV5-8
DNA: TGTGCCAGCAGCGGGACGGAGCTCTTACAAGAGACCCAGTACTTC
CDR3: CASSGTELLQETQYF

D: TRBD1
size: few
J: TRBJ2-2
length: 15
V: TRBV6-5
DNA: TGTGCCAGCAGTTACGCAGGGGGCACGGGCGGGGAGCTGTTTTTT
CDR3: CASSYAGGTGGELFF

D: NA
size: NA
J: TRBJ2-2
length: 15
V: TRBV20-1
DNA: TGCAGTGCTAGATCTACGGACTGGGACACCGGGGAGCTGTTTTTT
CDR3: CSARSTDWDTGELFF

D: NA
size: few
J: TRBJ2-5
length: 15
V: TRBV12-3/TRBV12-4
DNA: TGTGCCAGCTCCGACGTAGGGGGGTTGTCGGAGACCCAGTACTTC
CDR3: CASSDVGGLSETQYF

D: NA
size: few
J: TRBJ2-6
length: 17
V: TRBV10-3
DNA: TGTGCCATCAGTGATTGGGGCCTGGGCTCTGGGGCCAACGTCCTGACTTTC
CDR3: CAISDWGLGSGANVLTF

D: NA
size: few
J: TRBJ2-2
length: 12
V: TRBV27
DNA: TGTGCCAGCACCGACTTGGGCGGGGAGCTGTTTTTT
CDR3: CASTDLGGELFF

D: TRBD1
size: NA
J: TRBJ2-2
length: 14
V: TRBV7-6
DNA: TGTGCCAGCAGCTGGGACAGGGTCACCGGGGAGCTGTTTTTT
CDR3: CASSWDRVTGELFF

D: NA
size: NA
J: TRBJ1-4
length: 14
V: TRBV5-6
DNA: TGTGCCAGCAGCTTGGGTAGGGCTGGCGAAAAACTGTTTTTT
CDR3: CASSLGRAGEKLFF

D: TRBD2
size: NA
J: TRBJ2-3
length: 16
V: TRBV5-6
DNA: TGTGCCAGCAGCTTGGGGACACTAGCGGGGCCAGATACGCAGTATTTT
CDR3: CASSLGTLAGPDTQYF

D: NA
size: few
J: TRBJ2-3
length: 16
V: TRBV28
DNA: TGTGCCAGCAGTTCCCCCACGACAAGGATCACAGATACGCAGTATTTT
CDR3: CASSSPTTRITDTQYF

D: NA
size: few
J: TRBJ2-3
length: 15
V: TRBV12-3/TRBV12-4
DNA: TGTGCCAGCAGCCCGGACAAGGGTGGGGCGGATACGCAGTATTTT
CDR3: CASSPDKGGADTQYF

D: TRBD1
size: NA
J: TRBJ2-1
length: 11
V: TRBV25-1
DNA: TGTGCCAGCAGGGTGGGACAGGGGGAGTTCTTC
CDR3: CASRVGQGEFF

D: NA
size: NA
J: TRBJ1-5
length: 15
V: TRBV20-1
DNA: TGCAGTGCTAGAGATGTTGCAGTGCTAGGACAGCCCCAGCATTTT
CDR3: CSARDVAVLGQPQHF

D: NA
size: few
J: TRBJ2-6
length: 15
V: TRBV27
DNA: TGTGCCAGCAGTTTTACCGGGACTCCCGCCGGGGTCCTGACTTTC
CDR3: CASSFTGTPAGVLTF

D: TRBD1
size: NA
J: TRBJ2-7
length: 13
V: TRBV6-1
DNA: TGTGCCTGTGGGCTGACAGGGACCTACGAGCAGTACTTC
CDR3: CACGLTGTYEQYF

D: NA
size: few
J: TRBJ2-1
length: 13
V: TRBV6-5
DNA: TGTGCCAGCAGTTACTCGATGGCTAGGCGACAGTTCTTC
CDR3: CASSYSMARRQFF

D: NA
size: few
J: TRBJ2-7
length: 11
V: TRBV29-1
DNA: TGCAGCGTTAGGAAGGGATACGAGCAGTACTTC
CDR3: CSVRKGYEQYF

D: TRBD1
size: few
J: TRBJ1-1
length: 16
V: TRBV12-3/TRBV12-4
DNA: TGTGCCAGCAGTCAAGCACAGGGGGAGACTAACACTGAAGCTTTCTTT
CDR3: CASSQAQGETNTEAFF

D: TRBD2
size: NA
J: TRBJ2-1
length: 20
V: TRBV3-1
DNA: TGTGCCAGCAGCCAAAGGAGGACTAGCGGGGGGGTAAGCTCCTACAATGAGCAGTTCTTC
CDR3: CASSQRRTSGGVSSYNEQFF

D: NA
size: NA
J: TRBJ2-7
length: 15
V: TRBV7-9
DNA: TGTGCCAGCAGCTCATACTCAGGGGAATCCTACGAGCAGTACTTC
CDR3: CASSSYSGESYEQYF

D: TRBD1
size: few
J: TRBJ2-7
length: 16
V: TRBV4-1
DNA: TGCGCCAGCAGCCAAGATATCTTCTTAGCAGGGGGCGAGCAGTACTTC
CDR3: CASSQDIFLAGGEQYF

D: TRBD1
size: NA
J: TRBJ2-1
length: 13
V: TRBV28
DNA: TGTGCCAGCAGGGGGACAGGGAACCATGAGCAGTTCTTC
CDR3: CASRGTGNHEQFF

D: NA
size: few
J: TRBJ2-5
length: 11
V: TRBV3-1
DNA: TGTGCCAGCAGCCAAGATAATAACCAGTACTTC
CDR3: CASSQDNNQYF

D: NA
size: few
J: TRBJ1-4
length: 14
V: TRBV20-1
DNA: TGCAGTGCCAATGAACAGGGATCTAATGAAAAACTGTTTTTT
CDR3: CSANEQGSNEKLFF

D: TRBD2
size: many
J: TRBJ2-1
length: 15
V: TRBV12-3/TRBV12-4
DNA: TGTGCCAGCAGTCCCGGACTAGCCTCTCCAAATGAGCAGTTCTTC
CDR3: CASSPGLASPNEQFF

D: TRBD1
size: NA
J: TRBJ2-3
length: 16
V: TRBV27
DNA: TGTGCCAGCAGTTCCGGGACAGGGGGCTTCACAGATACGCAGTATTTT
CDR3: CASSSGTGGFTDTQYF

D: TRBD1
size: few
J: TRBJ2-7
length: 14
V: TRBV6-5
DNA: TGTGCCAGCAGTTACTCGAGGACAGGGGGCGAGCAGTACTTC
CDR3: CASSYSRTGGEQYF

D: NA
size: few
J: TRBJ2-4
length: 19
V: TRBV2
DNA: TGTGCCAGCAGTGTTCTTTTAGGGACCGCGGAGATGGCCAAAAACATTCAGTACTTC
CDR3: CASSVLLGTAEMAKNIQYF

D: NA
size: few
J: TRBJ2-2
length: 17
V: TRBV6-1
DNA: TGTGCCAGCAGTGAAGCAATAGGACAACCTAACACCGGGGAGCTGTTTTTT
CDR3: CASSEAIGQPNTGELFF

D: NA
size: NA
J: TRBJ2-7
length: 16
V: TRBV20-1
DNA: TGCAGTGCTAGAAGTTCTGGGCCCGATAGCTCCTACGAGCAGTACTTC
CDR3: CSARSSGPDSSYEQYF

D: TRBD1
size: NA
J: TRBJ2-5
length: 15
V: TRBV4-1
DNA: TGCGCCAGCAGTGACTGGGACAGGGCGTTAGAGACCCAGTACTTC
CDR3: CASSDWDRALETQYF

D: NA
size: few
J: TRBJ2-7
length: 14
V: TRBV2
DNA: TGTGCCAGCAGTGAAGGAATCAGGGTGGACGAGCAGTACTTC
CDR3: CASSEGIRVDEQYF

D: NA
size: NA
J: TRBJ1-2
length: 12
V: TRBV7-9
DNA: TGTGCCAGCAGAGGACAGAACTATGGCTACACCTTC
CDR3: CASRGQNYGYTF